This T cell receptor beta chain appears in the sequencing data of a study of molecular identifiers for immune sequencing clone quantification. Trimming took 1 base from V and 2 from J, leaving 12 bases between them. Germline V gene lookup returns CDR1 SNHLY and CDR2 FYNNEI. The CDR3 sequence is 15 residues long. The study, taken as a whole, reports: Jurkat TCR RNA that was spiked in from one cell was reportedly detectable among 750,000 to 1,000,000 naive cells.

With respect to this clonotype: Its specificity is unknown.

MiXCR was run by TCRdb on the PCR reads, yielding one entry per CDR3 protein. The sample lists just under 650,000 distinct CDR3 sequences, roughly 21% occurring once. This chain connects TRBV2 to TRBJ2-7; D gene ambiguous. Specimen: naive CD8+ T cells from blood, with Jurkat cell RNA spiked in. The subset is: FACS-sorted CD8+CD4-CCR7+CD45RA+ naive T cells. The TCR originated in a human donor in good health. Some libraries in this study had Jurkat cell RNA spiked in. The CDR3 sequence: CASSEVFRAAYEQYF. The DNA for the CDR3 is TGTGCCAGCAGTGAAGTATTCCGGGCCGCCTACGAGCAGTACTTC.